This TCR beta chain was profiled in a study of technical replicates of blood from a few donors (dated by TCRdb to between 2016 and 2019). The library was produced with the immunoSEQ multiplex PCR assay. The table comes from immuneACCESS by way of TCRdb, which keeps in-frame sequences with V and J called. Part of the clones is missing from these tables; in studies checked, under half for an unresolved V gene and the rest for unknown reasons. The sample has approximately 81,000 clones on record, roughly four fifths of them singletons. The biggest ten clones account for 3% to 4.5% of the sample. With regard to this clone: No antigen is known for it. Per-base qualities were not stored, and no clone one base away is much larger.

CDR1 and CDR2, per the germline V gene, are SGHRS and YFSETQ. V sheds 6 bases and J sheds 5 bases, leaving 14 bases between their ends. The CDR3 covers 13 residues, taking in both the cysteine and the phenylalanine. The retained sequence is limited to the CDR3, 39 bases, with the frame set at the first base. The chain was built from TRBV5-1 and TRBJ1-1, with no D gene named confidently. Sequencing was done on a sample of PBMCs. The receptor comes from a human donor in good health. Some clones in this sample may be carry-over from other donors' samples. The CDR3 region reads CASTVVSGTEAFF. At the DNA level, the sequence is TGCGCCAGCACTGTCGTGTCCGGTACTGAAGCTTTCTTT.